This TCR beta chain was sequenced during a study of vaccination effects on CD4 cells after COVID-19. Study-wide background: Samples that were drawn after vaccination came a median of 72 days after the second dose. Whole-study results and caveats: The study got few convalescent patients and did not collect any early post-infection timepoints.

Using viral peptide pools, the ViraFEST assay grew out antigen-specific CD4+ T cells prior to sequencing. CD4+ T cell isolation took place after 10 days of culture. The participants, recipients of two vaccine doses, got either BNT162b2 or mRNA-1273. In the vaccine recipients, nucleocapsid antibodies were negative and there was no prior SARS-CoV-2 infection. The V end lost 6 bases, the J end lost 9 bases, and 20 bases lay between the germline ends. This CDR3 region has 15 residues. Germline CDR1 MNHEY, CDR2 SVGAGI. Clones were sequenced by immunoSEQ multiplex PCR, and TCRdb holds only the in-frame ones, with some missing. The sample includes tens of thousands of clones, roughly 80% of them seen just once. Worth noting for this clone: What it recognizes is unknown.

This clonotype was sampled from a human donor who received a COVID-19 vaccine. Sequencing was performed on CD4+ T cells from PBMCs cultured with HCoV-OC43 spike peptides, taken after COVID-19 vaccination. Documented subset: HCoV-OC43 spike overlapping peptide pool stimulation. This rearrangement joins TRBV6-5 to TRBJ2-2; either TRBD1 or TRBD2 may supply D (5 bases each). CDR3 in DNA: TGTGCCAGCAGGGGGACGGGGATCCAGGACCGGGAGCTGTTTTTT. Protein sequence: CASRGTGIQDRELFF.